This TCR beta chain comes out of a study of T cell repertoires in cytomegalovirus infection. About the research overall: Peptides in the study included HLA-C-restricted and HLA-B-restricted CMV epitopes. Public TCR beta signatures marked donors with CMV infection and the matching HLA. The study, taken as a whole, reports: Within the response measured ex vivo, HLA-C-restricted CMV-specific TCR beta clonotypes were dominant. Individuals carrying CMV plus the relevant HLA were identified by cumulative frequency of public TCR beta families.

V lost 2 bases and J 5 bases, leaving 9 bases between the germline ends. The length of the CDR3 is 14 residues. Germline assignment: CDR1 MNHEY and CDR2 SVGAGI. As concerns this clonotype: Its antigen is unidentified.

TCRdb re-analysed the reads in MiXCR, keeping a single row per CDR3 protein. The sample holds about a million distinct CDR3 sequences, less than 35% seen once. The chain is built from TRBV6-5 and TRBJ2-2; possibly TRBD1 or TRBD2 for D (5 bases each). This receptor was obtained from a human donor in good health (CMV status not recorded). Some clones in this sample may be carry-over from other donors' samples. Material: cultured CD8+ T cells from PBMCs, obtained from culture after CMV antigen stimulation. The CDR3 bases are TGTGCCAGCAGTTACGCTTGGGGGACCGGGGAGCTGTTTTTT. Translation: CASSYAWGTGELFF.